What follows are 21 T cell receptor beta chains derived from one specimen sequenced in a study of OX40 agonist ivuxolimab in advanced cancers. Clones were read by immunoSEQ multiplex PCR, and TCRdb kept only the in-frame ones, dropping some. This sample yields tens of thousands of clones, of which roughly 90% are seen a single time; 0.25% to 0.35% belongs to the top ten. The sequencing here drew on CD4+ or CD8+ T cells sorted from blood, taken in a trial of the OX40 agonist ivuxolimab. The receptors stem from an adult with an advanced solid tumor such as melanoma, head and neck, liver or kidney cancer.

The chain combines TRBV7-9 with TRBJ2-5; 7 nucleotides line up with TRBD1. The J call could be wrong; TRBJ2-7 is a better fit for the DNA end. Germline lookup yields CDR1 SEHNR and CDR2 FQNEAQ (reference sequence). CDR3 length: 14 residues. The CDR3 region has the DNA TGTGCCAGCAGCTTAGCGGCAGGGGGATACGAGCAGTACTTC. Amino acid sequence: CASSLAAGGYEQYF.

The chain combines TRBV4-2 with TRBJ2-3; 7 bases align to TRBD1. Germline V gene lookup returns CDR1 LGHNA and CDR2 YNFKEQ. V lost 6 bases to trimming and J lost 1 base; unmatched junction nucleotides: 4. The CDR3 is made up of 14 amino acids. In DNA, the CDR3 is TGTGCCAGCAGGAGAACAGGGGGCACAGATACGCAGTATTTT. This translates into CASRRTGGTDTQYF.

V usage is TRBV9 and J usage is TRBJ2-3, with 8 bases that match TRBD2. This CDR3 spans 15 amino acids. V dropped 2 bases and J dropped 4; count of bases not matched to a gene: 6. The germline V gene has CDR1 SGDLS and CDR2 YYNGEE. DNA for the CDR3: TGTGCCAGCAGCGTCGATGCGGGGGGCCCAGATACGCAGTATTTT. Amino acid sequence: CASSVDAGGPDTQYF. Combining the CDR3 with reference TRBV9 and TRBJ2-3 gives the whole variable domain DSGVTQTPKHLITATGQRVTLRCSPRSGDLSVYWYQQSLDQGLQFLIQYYNGEERAKGNILERFSAQQFPDLHSELNLSSLELGDSALYFCASSVDAGGPDTQYFGPGTRLTVL.

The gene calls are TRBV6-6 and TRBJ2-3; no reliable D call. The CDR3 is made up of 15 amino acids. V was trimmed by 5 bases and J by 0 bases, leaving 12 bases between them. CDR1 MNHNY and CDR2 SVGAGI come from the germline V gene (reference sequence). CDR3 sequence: CASSDTQTSTDTQYF. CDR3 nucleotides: TGTGCCAGCAGTGACACACAGACTAGCACAGATACGCAGTATTTT.

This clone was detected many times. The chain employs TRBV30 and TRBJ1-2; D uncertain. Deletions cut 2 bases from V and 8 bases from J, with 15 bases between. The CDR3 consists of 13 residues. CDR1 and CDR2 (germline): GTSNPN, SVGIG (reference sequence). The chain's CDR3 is CAWSLERRRGYTF. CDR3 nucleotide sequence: TGTGCCTGGAGTCTTGAACGCCGAAGGGGCTACACCTTC.

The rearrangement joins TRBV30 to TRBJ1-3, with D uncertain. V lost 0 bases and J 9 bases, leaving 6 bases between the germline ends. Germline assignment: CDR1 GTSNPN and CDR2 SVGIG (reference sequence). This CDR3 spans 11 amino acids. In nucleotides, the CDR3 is TGTGCCTGGAGTGTACGGGTCACCATATATTTT. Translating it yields CAWSVRVTIYF.

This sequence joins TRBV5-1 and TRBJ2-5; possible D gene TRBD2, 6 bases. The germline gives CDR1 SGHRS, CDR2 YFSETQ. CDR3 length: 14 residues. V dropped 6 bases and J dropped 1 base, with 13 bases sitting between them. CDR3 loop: CASTLGGTQETQYF. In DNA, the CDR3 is TGCGCCAGCACCCTGGGGGGAACCCAAGAGACCCAGTACTTC.

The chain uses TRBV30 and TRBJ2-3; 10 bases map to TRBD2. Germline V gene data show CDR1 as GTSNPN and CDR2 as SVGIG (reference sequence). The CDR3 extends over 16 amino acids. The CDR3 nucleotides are TGTGCTCCCCCAGGTGGGCTAGCGGGGGGCACAGATACGCAGTATTTT. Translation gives CAPPGGLAGGTDTQYF.

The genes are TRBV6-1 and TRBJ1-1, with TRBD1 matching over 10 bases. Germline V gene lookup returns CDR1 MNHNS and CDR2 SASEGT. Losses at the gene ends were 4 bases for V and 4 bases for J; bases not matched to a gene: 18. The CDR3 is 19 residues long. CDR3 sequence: CASSGGAGQGSLSGTEAFF. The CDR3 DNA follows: TGTGCCAGCAGTGGGGGAGCGGGACAGGGGAGTCTTTCGGGCACTGAAGCTTTCTTT.

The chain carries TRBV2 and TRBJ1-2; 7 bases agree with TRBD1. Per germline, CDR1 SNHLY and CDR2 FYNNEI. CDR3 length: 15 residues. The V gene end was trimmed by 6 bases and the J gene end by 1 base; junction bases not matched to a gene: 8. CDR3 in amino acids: CASSLNRGYNYGYTF. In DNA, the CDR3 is TGTGCCAGCAGCTTGAACAGGGGTTATAACTATGGCTACACCTTC.

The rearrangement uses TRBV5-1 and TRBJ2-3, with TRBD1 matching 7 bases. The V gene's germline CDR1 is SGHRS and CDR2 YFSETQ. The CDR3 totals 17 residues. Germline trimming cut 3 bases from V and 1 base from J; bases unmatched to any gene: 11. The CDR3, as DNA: TGCGCCAGCAGCTCGGGAAACAAGGGACAGCGCACAGATACGCAGTATTTT. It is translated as CASSSGNKGQRTDTQYF.

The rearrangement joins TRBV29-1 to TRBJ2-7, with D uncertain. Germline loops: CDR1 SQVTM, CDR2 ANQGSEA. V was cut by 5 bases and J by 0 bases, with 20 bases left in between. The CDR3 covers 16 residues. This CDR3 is CSVISARFGGSYEQYF. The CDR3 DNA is TGCAGCGTTATTTCCGCGAGGTTCGGCGGCTCCTACGAGCAGTACTTC.

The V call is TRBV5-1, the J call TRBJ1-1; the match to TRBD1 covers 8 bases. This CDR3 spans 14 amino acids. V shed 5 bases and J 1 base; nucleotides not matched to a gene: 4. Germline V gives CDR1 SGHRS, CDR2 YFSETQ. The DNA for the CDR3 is TGCGCCAGCAGGGAAGGGACAGGGAACACTGAAGCTTTCTTT. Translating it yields CASREGTGNTEAFF.

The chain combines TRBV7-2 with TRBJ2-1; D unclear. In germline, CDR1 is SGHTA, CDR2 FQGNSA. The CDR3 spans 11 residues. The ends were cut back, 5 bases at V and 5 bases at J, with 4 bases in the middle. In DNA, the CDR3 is TGTGCCAGCAGCAAGAACAATGAGCAGTTCTTC. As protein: CASSKNNEQFF.

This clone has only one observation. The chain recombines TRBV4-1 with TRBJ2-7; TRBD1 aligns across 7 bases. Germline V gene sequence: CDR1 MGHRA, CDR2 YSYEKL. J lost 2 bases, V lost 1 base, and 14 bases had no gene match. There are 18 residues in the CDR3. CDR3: CASSQGYGKLQGAYEQYF. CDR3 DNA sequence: TGCGCCAGCAGCCAAGGGTATGGCAAGTTGCAGGGGGCCTACGAGCAGTACTTC.

The CDR3: CASSLDSSLSSTDTQYF. In nucleotides, the CDR3 is TGCGCCAGCAGCCTGGACAGTTCCCTTTCTAGCACAGATACGCAGTATTTT. This chain joins TRBV5-1 and TRBJ2-3, with a weak D call TRBD1 (6 bases). Per germline, CDR1 SGHRS and CDR2 YFSETQ. Trimming took off 4 bases at V and 0 bases at J, with 18 bases between the two ends. The CDR3 spans 17 residues.

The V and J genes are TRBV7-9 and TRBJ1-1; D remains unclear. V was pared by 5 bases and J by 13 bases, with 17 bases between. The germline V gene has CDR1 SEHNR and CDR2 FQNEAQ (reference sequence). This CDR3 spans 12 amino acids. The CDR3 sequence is CASSSDLVVVFF. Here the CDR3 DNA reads TGTGCCAGCAGCAGTGATCTTGTTGTCGTTTTCTTT.

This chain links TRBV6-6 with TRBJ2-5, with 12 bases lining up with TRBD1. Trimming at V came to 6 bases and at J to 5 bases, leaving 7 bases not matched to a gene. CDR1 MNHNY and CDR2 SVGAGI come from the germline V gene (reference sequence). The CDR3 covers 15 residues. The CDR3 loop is CASSRGQGAGETQYF. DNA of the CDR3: TGTGCCAGCAGCAGGGGACAGGGGGCGGGGGAGACCCAGTACTTC.

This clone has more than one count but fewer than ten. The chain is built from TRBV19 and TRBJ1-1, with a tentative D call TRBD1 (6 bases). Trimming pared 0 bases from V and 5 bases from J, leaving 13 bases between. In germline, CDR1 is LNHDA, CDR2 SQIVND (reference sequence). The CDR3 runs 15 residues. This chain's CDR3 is CASSIDPQGGTEAFF. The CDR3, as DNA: TGTGCCAGTAGTATAGACCCCCAAGGGGGGACTGAAGCTTTCTTT. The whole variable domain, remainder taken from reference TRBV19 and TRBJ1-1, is DGGITQSPKYLFRKEGQNVTLSCEQNLNHDAMYWYRQDPGQGLRLIYYSQIVNDFQKGDIAEGYSVSREKKESFPLTVTSAQKNPTAFYLCASSIDPQGGTEAFFGQGTRLTVV.

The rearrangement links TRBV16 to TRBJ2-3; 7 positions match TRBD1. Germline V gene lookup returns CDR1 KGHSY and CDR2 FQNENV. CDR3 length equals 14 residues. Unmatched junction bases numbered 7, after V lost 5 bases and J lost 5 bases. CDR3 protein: CASSYDRVGDTQYF. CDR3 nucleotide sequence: TGTGCCAGCAGCTACGACAGGGTTGGAGATACGCAGTATTTT.

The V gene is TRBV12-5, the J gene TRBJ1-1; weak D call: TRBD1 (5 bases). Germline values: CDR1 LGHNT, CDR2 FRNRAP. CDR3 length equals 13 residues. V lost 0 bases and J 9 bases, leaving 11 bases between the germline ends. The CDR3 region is CASGLVRGVQAFF. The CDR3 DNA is TGTGCTAGTGGTTTGGTACGGGGGGTACAAGCTTTCTTT.